This TCR beta chain was captured by sequencing in a study of T cell repertoires in cytomegalovirus infection. The overall study: Recently identified HLA-C-restricted CMV epitopes and well-studied HLA-B-restricted CMV epitopes were used by the study. Public TCR beta signature analysis indicated the presence of both CMV infection and matching HLA type. Findings of the study overall: Ex vivo, HLA-C-restricted CMV-specific TCR beta clonotypes prevailed over the rest of the response. Cumulative public TCR beta family frequency identified carriers of CMV plus the relevant HLA.

TCRdb itself ran the reads through MiXCR, one entry per CDR3 protein. The data show tens of thousands of distinct CDR3 sequences, with 45% to 55% seen just once and over 85% held by the top ten. Germline V gene lookup returns CDR1 MGHRA and CDR2 YSYEKL. CDR3 length equals 14 residues. V was cut by 4 bases and J by 5 bases, with 14 bases left in between. For this clonotype: Its cognate antigen is unknown.

The source is a human donor in good health (CMV status not recorded). Some clones in this sample may be carry-over from other donors' samples. The starting material was CD8+ T cells from cultured PBMCs, obtained from culture after CMV antigen stimulation. V and J are TRBV4-1 and TRBJ1-1; no firm D call. Written as DNA, the CDR3 is TGCGCCAGCAGCCCAAAGACTGTTAGGACTGAAGCTTTCTTT. Protein sequence: CASSPKTVRTEAFF.